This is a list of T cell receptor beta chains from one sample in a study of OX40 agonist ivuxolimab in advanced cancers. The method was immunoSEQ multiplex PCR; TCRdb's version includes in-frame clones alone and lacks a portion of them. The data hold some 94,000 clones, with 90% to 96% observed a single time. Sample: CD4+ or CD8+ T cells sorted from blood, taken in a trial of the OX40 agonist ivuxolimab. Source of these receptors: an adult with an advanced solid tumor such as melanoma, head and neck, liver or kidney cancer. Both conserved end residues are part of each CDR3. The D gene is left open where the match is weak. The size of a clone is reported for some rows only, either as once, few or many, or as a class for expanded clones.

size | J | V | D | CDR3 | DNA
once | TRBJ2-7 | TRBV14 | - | CASSQDGNSYEQYF | TGTGCCAGCAGCCAAGATGGCAACTCCTACGAGCAGTACTTC
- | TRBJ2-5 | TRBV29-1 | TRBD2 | CSVEVMLAGVLGETQYF | TGCAGCGTTGAAGTAATGCTAGCGGGGGTTCTAGGGGAGACCCAGTACTTC
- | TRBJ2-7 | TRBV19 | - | CASSAGVFEQYF | TGTGCCAGTTCCGCAGGGGTCTTCGAGCAGTACTTC
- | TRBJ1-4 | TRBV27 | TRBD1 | CASSSPSGTGEKLFF | TGTGCCAGCAGTTCACCTTCCGGGACAGGGGAAAAACTGTTTTTT
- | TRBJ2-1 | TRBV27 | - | CASSFPTHNEQFF | TGTGCCAGCAGTTTCCCGACCCACAATGAGCAGTTCTTC
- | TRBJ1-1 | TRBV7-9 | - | CASSLFPENTEAFF | TGTGCCAGCAGCTTATTCCCCGAGAACACTGAAGCTTTCTTT
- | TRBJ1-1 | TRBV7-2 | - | CASSPWGGLNTEAFF | TGTGCCAGCAGCCCTTGGGGGGGGTTGAACACTGAAGCTTTCTTT
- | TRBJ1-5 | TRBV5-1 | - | CASSLEGGNQPQHF | TGCGCCAGCAGCTTGGAGGGCGGCAATCAGCCCCAGCATTTT
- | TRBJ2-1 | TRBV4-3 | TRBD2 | CASSQDRASGRLNEQFF | TGCGCCAGCAGCCAAGATCGGGCTAGCGGGAGACTGAATGAGCAGTTCTTC
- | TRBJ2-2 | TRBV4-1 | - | CASSQGVTGELFF | TGCGCCAGCAGCCAAGGGGTGACCGGGGAGCTGTTTTTT
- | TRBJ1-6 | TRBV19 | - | CASSSSPGGNSPLHF | TGTGCCAGTAGTTCCTCCCCAGGAGGTAATTCACCCCTCCACTTT
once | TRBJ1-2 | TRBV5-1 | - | CASSLELMNYGYTF | TGCGCCAGCAGCTTGGAGTTGATGAACTATGGCTACACCTTC
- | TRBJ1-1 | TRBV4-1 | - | CASSQRAGWTEAFF | TGCGCCAGCAGCCAGAGGGCAGGGTGGACTGAAGCTTTCTTT
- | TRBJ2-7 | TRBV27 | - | CASSLLGNSYEQYF | TGTGCCAGCAGTTTATTGGGGAACTCCTACGAGCAGTACTTC
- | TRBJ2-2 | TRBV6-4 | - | CASSAPSTGELFF | TGTGCCAGCAGTGCACCTAGCACCGGGGAGCTGTTTTTT
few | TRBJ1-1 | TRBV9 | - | CASSVEVGTEAFF | TGTGCCAGCAGCGTAGAGGTGGGGACTGAAGCTTTCTTT
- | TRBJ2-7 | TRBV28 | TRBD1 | CASSLWGQSTYEQYF | TGTGCCAGCAGCCTTTGGGGACAGAGCACTTACGAGCAGTACTTC
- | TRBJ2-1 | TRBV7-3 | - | CASSLTDSPYNEQFF | TGTGCCAGCAGCTTAACGGACTCCCCCTACAATGAGCAGTTCTTC
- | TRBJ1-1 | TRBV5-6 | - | CASSEVGGLEAFF | TGTGCCAGCAGCGAGGTGGGGGGCTTGGAAGCTTTCTTT
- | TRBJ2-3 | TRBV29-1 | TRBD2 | CSVETSGIGTDTQYF | TGCAGCGTTGAGACTAGCGGGATAGGCACAGATACGCAGTATTTT
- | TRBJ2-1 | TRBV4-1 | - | CASSQAAGGLVYNEQFF | TGCGCCAGCAGCCAAGCGGCGGGCGGGCTTGTGTACAATGAGCAGTTCTTC
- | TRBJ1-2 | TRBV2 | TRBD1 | CASSEAEQTGDVGYTF | TGTGCCAGCAGTGAAGCGGAGCAGACAGGGGATGTTGGCTACACCTTC
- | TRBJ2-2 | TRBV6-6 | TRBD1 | CASSGGTGDTGELFF | TGTGCCAGCAGTGGAGGGACAGGGGACACCGGGGAGCTGTTTTTT
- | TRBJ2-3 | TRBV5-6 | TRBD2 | CASSLDVSGLSTDTQYF | TGTGCCAGCAGCTTGGATGTTAGCGGGTTATCCACAGATACGCAGTATTTT
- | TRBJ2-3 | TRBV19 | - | CASSIDWDTSTDTQYF | TGTGCCAGTAGTATAGATTGGGATACCAGCACAGATACGCAGTATTTT
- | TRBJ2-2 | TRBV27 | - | CASRNTGFFPGELFF | TGTGCCAGCAGAAATACAGGGTTCTTTCCCGGGGAGCTGTTTTTT
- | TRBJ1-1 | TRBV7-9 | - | CASSQSPANTEAFF | TGTGCCAGCAGCCAGTCGCCGGCGAACACTGAAGCTTTCTTT
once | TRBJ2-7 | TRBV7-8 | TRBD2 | CASSPPSGGLREQYF | TGTGCCAGCAGCCCACCTAGCGGGGGATTGCGCGAGCAGTACTTC
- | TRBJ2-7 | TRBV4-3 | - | CASSPRTGNYEQYF | TGCGCCAGCAGCCCTCGAACAGGGAACTACGAGCAGTACTTC
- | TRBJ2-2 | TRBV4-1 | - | CASRPTGSGELFF | TGCGCCAGCAGGCCTACAGGGTCCGGGGAGCTGTTTTTT
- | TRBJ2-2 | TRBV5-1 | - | CASSLNEGEGDGELFF | TGCGCCAGCAGCTTGAACGAGGGGGAGGGCGACGGGGAGCTGTTTTTT
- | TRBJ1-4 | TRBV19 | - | CASSTQIWGTNEKLFF | TGTGCCAGTAGTACCCAAATCTGGGGAACTAATGAAAAACTGTTTTTT
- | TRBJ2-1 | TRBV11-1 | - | CASSLAPLARGNNEQFF | TGTGCCAGCAGCTTAGCCCCACTGGCGAGAGGTAACAATGAGCAGTTCTTC
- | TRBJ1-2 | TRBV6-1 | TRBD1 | CASSEEWTGLYGYTF | TGTGCCAGCAGTGAAGAGTGGACAGGGCTCTATGGCTACACCTTC
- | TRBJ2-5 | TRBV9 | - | CASSPGLGVRETQYF | TGTGCCAGCAGCCCGGGACTGGGGGTCCGGGAGACCCAGTACTTC
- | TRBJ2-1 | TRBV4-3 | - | CASSQDRDGENYNEQFF | TGCGCCAGCAGCCAAGATCGTGACGGAGAGAACTACAATGAGCAGTTCTTC
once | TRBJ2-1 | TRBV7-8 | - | CASSLRSGTDNEQFF | TGTGCCAGCAGCTTACGCTCAGGGACCGACAATGAGCAGTTCTTC
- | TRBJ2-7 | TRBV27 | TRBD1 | CATSTGGASYEQYF | TGTGCCACTTCAACAGGGGGCGCGTCCTACGAGCAGTACTTC
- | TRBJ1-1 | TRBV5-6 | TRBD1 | CASSPDRGQTEAFF | TGTGCCAGCAGTCCTGACAGGGGGCAAACTGAAGCTTTCTTT
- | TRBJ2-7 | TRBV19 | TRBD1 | CASSIGTGDYEQYF | TGTGCCAGTAGTATCGGGACAGGGGACTACGAGCAGTACTTC
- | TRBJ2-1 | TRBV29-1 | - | CSAAGDRDGPYNEQFF | TGCAGCGCCGCAGGGGATAGGGACGGGCCGTACAATGAGCAGTTCTTC
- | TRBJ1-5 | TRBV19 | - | CASHILAGVDQPQHF | TGTGCCAGCCATATCCTTGCGGGGGTAGATCAGCCCCAGCATTTT
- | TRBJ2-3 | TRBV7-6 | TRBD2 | CASSLLAGADTQYF | TGTGCCAGCAGCTTACTAGCGGGAGCCGACACGCAGTATTTT
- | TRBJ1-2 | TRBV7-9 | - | CASSSPPQMGYTF | TGTGCCAGCAGTTCCCCCCCCCAGATGGGCTACACCTTC
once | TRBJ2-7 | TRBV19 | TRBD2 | CASSIGLAGPYEQYF | TGTGCCAGTAGTATAGGGCTAGCGGGTCCCTACGAGCAGTACTTC
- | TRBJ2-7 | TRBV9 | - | CASSGSGTPLHEQYF | TGTGCCAGCAGCGGATCCGGGACACCTCTCCACGAGCAGTACTTC
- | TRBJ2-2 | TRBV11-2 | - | CASRTVNGELFF | TGTGCCAGCAGGACCGTGAACGGGGAGCTGTTTTTT
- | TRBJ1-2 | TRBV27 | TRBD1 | CASRGMTGSGYTF | TGTGCCAGCAGAGGGATGACAGGGTCTGGCTACACCTTC
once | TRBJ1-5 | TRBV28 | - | CASSIHENQPQHF | TGTGCCAGCAGTATACACGAGAATCAGCCCCAGCATTTT